This T cell receptor beta chain derives from a study of T-cell reconstitution after alpha-beta-depleted transplantation in children. TCRbeta library preparation incorporated unique molecular identifiers. From the PCR reads, TCRdb called clonotypes with MiXCR, one entry per CDR3 protein. The sample lists approximately 400,000 distinct CDR3 sequences, about a tenth seen once, with roughly 5.1% in the top ten. This CDR3 spans 14 amino acids. The germline gives CDR1 SGHRS, CDR2 YFSETQ. V was shortened by 4 bases and J by 2 bases, with 12 bases between the two germline ends. There are a few counts of this clonotype.

Sequenced material: PBMCs from the stem cell graft donor, taken from the stem cell graft. V usage is TRBV5-1 and J usage is TRBJ1-2; D is unresolved. This clonotype originated in a human donor who donated a stem cell graft to a child with acute myeloid leukemia. For the CDR3, the DNA is TGCGCCAGCAGCCCACCCCTGTCGAACTATGGCTACACCTTC. This translates into CASSPPLSNYGYTF. Variable domain in full (rest from reference TRBV5-1 and TRBJ1-2): KAGVTQTPRYLIKTRGQQVTLSCSPISGHRSVSWYQQTPGQGLQFLFEYFSETQRNKGNFPGRFSGRQFSNSRSEMNVSTLELGDSALYLCASSPPLSNYGYTFGSGTRLTVV.